What follows are 4 T cell receptor beta chains derived from one specimen sequenced in a study of CXCR3-negative and CXCR3-positive naive CD8 T cells. The libraries of TRB cDNA were constructed through 5' RACE using UMI labels. With the 5' RACE reads reprocessed, TCRdb shows one record per CDR3 protein and no DNA. The table lists several thousand distinct CDR3 sequences, with roughly 0.98% in the top ten. Sequenced material: naive CXCR3- CD8+ T cells from blood. Indicated subset: CD45RO-CCR7+CD27+CD95- naive CD8+ T cells lacking CXCR3 (TNR3-). These TCRs come from a human donor in good health. Some clones in this sample may be carry-over from other donors' samples.

By frequency, this clonotype registers medium-sized (0.01 to 0.1%). V usage is TRBV3-1 and J usage is TRBJ2-3; the D call of TRBD2 rests on TCRdb alone, since no DNA is present to check it. The V gene's germline CDR1 is LGHDT and CDR2 YNNKEL (reference sequence). This CDR3 has 17 residues. CDR3 protein: CASSQDLAGGRTDTQYF.

The chain is built from TRBV6-5 and TRBJ2-7; TCRdb designates TRBD2, a call that cannot be tested without DNA. This CDR3 comprises 15 residues. Germline V gives CDR1 MNHEY, CDR2 SVGAGI. The CDR3 is CASSYSGLAGLEQYF.

Measured by frequency, this clonotype is medium-sized (0.01 to 0.1%). The chain carries TRBV7-9 and TRBJ2-7; the TCRdb D gene call, TRBD1, has no DNA to confirm it. This CDR3 has 14 amino acids. Germline loops: CDR1 SEHNR, CDR2 FQNEAQ (reference sequence). The CDR3 reads CASSPPGEVAEQYF. Looking up the rest from reference TRBV7-9 and TRBJ2-7 gives the full variable domain: DTGVSQNPRHKITKRGQNVTFRCDPISEHNRLYWYRQTLGQGPEFLTYFQNEAQLEKSRLLSDRFSAERPKGSFSTLEIQRTEQGDSAMYLCASSPPGEVAEQYFGPGTRLTVT.

Considering frequency, this clonotype is medium-sized. The rearrangement links TRBV7-2 to TRBJ2-7. Germline assignment: CDR1 SGHTA and CDR2 FQGNSA. This CDR3 has 11 residues. The CDR3 sequence is CASSLAVEQYF.